The sequence of this T cell receptor (beta chain) was determined in a study of OX40 agonist ivuxolimab in advanced cancers. Study-wide context: Partial responses were achieved by three patients: one hepatocellular carcinoma, two cutaneous melanoma. The study, taken as a whole, reports: Some nonresponders likewise displayed low normalized T-cell clonal expansion. At 0.1 to 3.0 mg/kg, clonal expansion of CD4+ and CD8+ blood T cells had occurred by week 6. Relative to CD4+, CD8+ T cells held more expanded clones on average.

Profiling relied on immunoSEQ multiplex PCR, and the TCRdb table lists in-frame clones only, not all of them. The data contain 40,000 or so clones, approximately 86% of them singletons. Deletions cut 0 bases from V and 5 bases from J, with 8 bases between. The CDR3 has 14 amino acids. CDR1 and CDR2 from the germline V gene are SGHRS and YFSETQ. Note on this clone: Its antigen is as yet unknown.

Sequencing used CD4+ or CD8+ T cells sorted from blood, obtained in a trial of the OX40 agonist ivuxolimab. The sequence derives from an adult with an advanced solid tumor such as melanoma, head and neck, liver or kidney cancer. The chain employs TRBV5-1 and TRBJ2-2, with TRBD1 as a possible D gene (5 bases). The CDR3 spells CASSLGQFTGELFF. The CDR3 nucleotides read TGCGCCAGCAGCTTGGGACAGTTTACCGGGGAGCTGTTTTTT.